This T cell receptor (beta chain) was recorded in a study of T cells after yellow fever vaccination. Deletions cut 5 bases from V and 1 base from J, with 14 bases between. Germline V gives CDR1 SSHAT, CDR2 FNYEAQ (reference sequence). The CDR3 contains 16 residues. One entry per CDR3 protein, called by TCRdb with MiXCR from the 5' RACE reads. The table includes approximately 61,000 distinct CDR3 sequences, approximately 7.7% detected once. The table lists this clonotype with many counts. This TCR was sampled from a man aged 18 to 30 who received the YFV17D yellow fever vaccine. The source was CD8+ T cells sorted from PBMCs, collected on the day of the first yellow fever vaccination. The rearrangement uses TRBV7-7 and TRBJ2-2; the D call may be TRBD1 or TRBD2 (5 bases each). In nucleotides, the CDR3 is TGTGCCAGCAGCCCTCCGGCAGGGAGGAACACCGGGGAGCTGTTTTTT. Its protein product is CASSPPAGRNTGELFF.